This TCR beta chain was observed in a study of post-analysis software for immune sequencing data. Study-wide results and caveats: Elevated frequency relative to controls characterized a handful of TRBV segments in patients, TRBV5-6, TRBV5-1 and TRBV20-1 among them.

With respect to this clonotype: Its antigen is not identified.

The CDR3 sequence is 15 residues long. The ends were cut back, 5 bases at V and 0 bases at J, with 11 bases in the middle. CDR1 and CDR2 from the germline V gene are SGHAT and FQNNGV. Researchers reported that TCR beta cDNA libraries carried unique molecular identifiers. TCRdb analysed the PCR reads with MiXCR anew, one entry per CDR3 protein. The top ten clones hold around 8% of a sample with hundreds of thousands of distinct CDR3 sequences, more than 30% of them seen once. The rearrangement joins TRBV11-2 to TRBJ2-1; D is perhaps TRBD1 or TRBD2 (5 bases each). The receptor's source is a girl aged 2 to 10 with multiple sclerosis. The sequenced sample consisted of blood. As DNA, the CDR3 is TGTGCCAGCAGCCGAGGGACCGGCTCCTACAATGAGCAGTTCTTC. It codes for CASSRGTGSYNEQFF.